The next 7 T cell receptor beta chains were all read from a single sample in a study of control samples from healthy donors and cancer patients. The data were produced by immunoSEQ multiplex PCR, yet TCRdb's version contains in-frame clones alone and is incomplete. The sample lists tens of thousands of clones, about 87% occurring once. The sequenced sample consisted of PBMCs. Every receptor here comes from a woman aged 55-69 years with head and neck cancer.

This sequence joins TRBV4-1 and TRBJ1-6; 7 bases match TRBD1. This CDR3 is built from 19 residues. V shed 1 base and J 7 bases; nucleotides not matched to a gene: 16. The germline CDR1 and CDR2 sequences are MGHRA and YSYEKL. CDR3 sequence reads: CASSQAGYRQGSENSPLHF. The CDR3 coding sequence is TGCGCCAGCAGCCAAGCCGGGTACCGACAGGGATCAGAGAATTCACCCCTCCACTTT.

This chain connects TRBV5-1 to TRBJ2-1; the match to TRBD2 covers 8 bases. The CDR3 is 15 amino acids. J lost 1 base, V lost 7 bases, and 7 bases had no gene match. Germline CDR1 and CDR2: SGHRS and YFSETQ. The CDR3 DNA reads as TGCGCCAGCGGGACAAGCGGGAGTTCCTACAATGAGCAGTTCTTC. Translating it yields CASGTSGSSYNEQFF.

The rearrangement uses TRBV6-5 and TRBJ1-2; no clear D. Germline V CDR1 and CDR2: MNHEY, SVGAGI. This CDR3 has 14 amino acids. V was pared by 7 bases and J by 4 bases, with 16 bases between. The CDR3 sequence: CASTYGLGGYGYTF. CDR3 nucleotides: TGTGCCAGCACCTACGGATTGGGTGGCTATGGCTACACCTTC.

The rearrangement links TRBV28 to TRBJ1-5; D remains ambiguous. Germline CDR1 is MDHEN and CDR2 is SYDVKM. Trimming took 6 bases from V and 2 from J, leaving 17 bases between them. CDR3 length: 16 residues. The chain's CDR3 is CASRNNPSPRNQPQHF. CDR3 nucleotide sequence: TGTGCCAGCAGAAATAATCCGAGTCCGCGCAATCAGCCCCAGCATTTT.

This rearrangement joins TRBV7-8 to TRBJ2-1, with TRBD2 identical over 11 bases. This CDR3 spans 21 amino acids. V shed 1 base and J 0 bases; nucleotides not matched to a gene: 14. The germline V gene has CDR1 SGHVS and CDR2 FQNEAQ. The CDR3 DNA reads TGTGCCAGCAGCTTAGATTGGCTAGCGGGAGGCTTGGAGAGCTCCTACAATGAGCAGTTCTTC. Translating gives CASSLDWLAGGLESSYNEQFF.

The sample holds one count of this clone. The V and J genes are TRBV13 and TRBJ2-5; D may correspond to TRBD1 or TRBD2 (5 bases each). The germline V gene has CDR1 PRHDT and CDR2 FYEKMQ (reference sequence). The length of the CDR3 is 16 residues. V lost 0 bases, J lost 7 bases, and 18 bases lay in between. The CDR3 region is CASSLGEDGTRGTQYF. The CDR3 DNA reads TGTGCCAGCAGCTTAGGAGAAGACGGGACCCGTGGGACCCAGTACTTC.

V gene TRBV7-2 combines with J gene TRBJ2-7; TRBD1 might be the D (6 bases). The CDR3 contains 14 residues. Germline assignment: CDR1 SGHTA and CDR2 FQGNSA. The V and J ends lost 2 bases and 5 bases respectively, with 13 bases between them. In DNA form, the CDR3 reads TGTGCCAGCAGCTTACAACAGGGTTGGGACGAGCAGTACTTC. Amino acid sequence: CASSLQQGWDEQYF. Looking up the rest from reference TRBV7-2 and TRBJ2-7 gives the full variable domain: GAGVSQSPSNKVTEKGKDVELRCDPISGHTALYWYRQSLGQGLEFLIYFQGNSAPDKSGLPSDRFSAERTGGSVSTLTIQRTQQEDSAVYLCASSLQQGWDEQYFGPGTRLTVT.